Listed below are T cell receptor beta chains from one sample, sequenced in a study of human T cells and chemical hapten exposure. In TCRdb, the RACE reads were re-called with MiXCR into one record per CDR3 protein. Among about 45,000 distinct CDR3 sequences listed, less than 4.5% were seen once. The specimen was whole blood. All receptors derive from a human donor in good health. Some clones in this sample may be carry-over from other donors' samples. Both conserved end residues are part of each CDR3. A D gene is named only where the DNA matches it firmly. Rows give clone size only sometimes, using once, few, many, or a class for an expanded clone.

d_gene	abundance	v_gene	j_gene	CDR3nt	CDR3aa
TRBD2	many	TRBV4-1	TRBJ2-2	TGCGCCAGCAGCCAAGTACCAGCGGGAGCCGGGGAGCTGTTTTTT	CASSQVPAGAGELFF
-	many	TRBV27	TRBJ2-6	TGTGCCAGCAGTTTTGTGGGGGCAACTGGGGCCAACGTCCTGACTTTC	CASSFVGATGANVLTF
TRBD1	-	TRBV4-1	TRBJ1-2	TGCGCCAGCAGCCTTCTCACCCGGGACAGGGGGCGCGGAGGCTACACCTTC	CASSLLTRDRGRGGYTF
-	many	TRBV12-3/TRBV12-4	TRBJ2-1	TGTGCCAGCAGTTTCGCTAGCCCGGGTGGGAATGAGCAGTTCTTC	CASSFASPGGNEQFF
-	few	TRBV27	TRBJ2-1	TGTGCCAGCAGTTTAATCCCGACTAGTACCTACAATGAGCAGTTCTTC	CASSLIPTSTYNEQFF
TRBD2	many	TRBV12-3/TRBV12-4	TRBJ2-7	TGTGCCAGCAGTTCCAGCCGGGGGGGGCCTTACGAGCAGTACTTC	CASSSSRGGPYEQYF
-	-	TRBV11-2	TRBJ2-3	TGTGCCAGCAGCTTGGATACGCAGTATTTT	CASSLDTQYF
-	-	TRBV3-1	TRBJ2-1	TGTGCCAGCAGCCAAGGGGATTGGCGAGACTCCGAGTTCTTC	CASSQGDWRDSEFF
-	many	TRBV4-1	TRBJ2-6	TGCGCCAGCAGCCGCGCGGCGAGTGGGGCCAACGTCCTGACTTTC	CASSRAASGANVLTF
-	many	TRBV11-2	TRBJ1-1	TGTGCCAGCAGCCCCCCCCCAACCCGAGGGAGCACTGAAGCTTTCTTT	CASSPPPTRGSTEAFF
TRBD1	-	TRBV19	TRBJ2-5	TGTGCCAGTAGTTCCACCGGGACAGGGAAAGAGACCCAGTACTTC	CASSSTGTGKETQYF
-	many	TRBV6-1	TRBJ2-2	TGTGCCAGCAGTGAAGCAGGCAGCAACACCGGGGAGCTGTTTTTT	CASSEAGSNTGELFF
-	many	TRBV28	TRBJ1-5	TGTGCCAGCAGTTTTGGCCATCAAGGGCCCCAGCATTTT	CASSFGHQGPQHF
TRBD1	many	TRBV7-3	TRBJ2-7	TGTGCCAGCAGCTTAGGGACAGGGGCCCCCGAGCAGTACTTC	CASSLGTGAPEQYF
TRBD2	many	TRBV24-1	TRBJ2-1	TGTGCCACCAGTGATTCCACTAGCGGGAGGGTCAATGAGCAGTTCTTC	CATSDSTSGRVNEQFF
-	few	TRBV6-5	TRBJ1-6	TGTGCCAGCAGTTACCGATGGCAGGGGAATTCACCCCTCCACTTT	CASSYRWQGNSPLHF
-	many	TRBV29-1	TRBJ2-1	TGCAGCGTTGAGAGGGCCGTTGAGCAGTTCTTC	CSVERAVEQFF
TRBD1	few	TRBV12-3/TRBV12-4	TRBJ1-5	TGTGCCAGCAGTCCAGGGGGGTCTCCTAATCAGCCCCAGCATTTT	CASSPGGSPNQPQHF
TRBD2	many	TRBV6-5	TRBJ2-3	TGTGCCAGCAGTTCCACCATAGCGGGAGGGCCAGGGACAGATACGCAGTATTTT	CASSSTIAGGPGTDTQYF
TRBD2	few	TRBV6-5	TRBJ2-5	TGTGCCAGCAGTGCCGGGACTATAAAAGAGACCCAGTACTTC	CASSAGTIKETQYF